The source of this T cell receptor beta chain is a study of beta chain features in type 1 diabetes. TCRB transcripts that were expressed got sequenced, as all of the isolated RNA had been reverse transcribed. Some clones are missing from TCRdb's copy, which holds only in-frame ones; the method was immunoSEQ multiplex PCR. The data hold 330,000 or so clones, with less than 15% observed a single time. From germline, CDR1 is LNHDA and CDR2 SQIVND (reference sequence). The CDR3 loop spans 15 amino acids. Trimming cost V 1 base and J 8 bases, with 15 bases left between them. The rearrangement uses TRBV19 and TRBJ2-1; D remains unclear. The sequencing input was central memory CD4+ T cells from blood. The receptor was derived from a young man in good health. The CDR3 DNA reads TGTGCCAGTAGTATAGTCATCTCCTCAAGGGATGAGCAGTTCTTC. This encodes CASSIVISSRDEQFF.